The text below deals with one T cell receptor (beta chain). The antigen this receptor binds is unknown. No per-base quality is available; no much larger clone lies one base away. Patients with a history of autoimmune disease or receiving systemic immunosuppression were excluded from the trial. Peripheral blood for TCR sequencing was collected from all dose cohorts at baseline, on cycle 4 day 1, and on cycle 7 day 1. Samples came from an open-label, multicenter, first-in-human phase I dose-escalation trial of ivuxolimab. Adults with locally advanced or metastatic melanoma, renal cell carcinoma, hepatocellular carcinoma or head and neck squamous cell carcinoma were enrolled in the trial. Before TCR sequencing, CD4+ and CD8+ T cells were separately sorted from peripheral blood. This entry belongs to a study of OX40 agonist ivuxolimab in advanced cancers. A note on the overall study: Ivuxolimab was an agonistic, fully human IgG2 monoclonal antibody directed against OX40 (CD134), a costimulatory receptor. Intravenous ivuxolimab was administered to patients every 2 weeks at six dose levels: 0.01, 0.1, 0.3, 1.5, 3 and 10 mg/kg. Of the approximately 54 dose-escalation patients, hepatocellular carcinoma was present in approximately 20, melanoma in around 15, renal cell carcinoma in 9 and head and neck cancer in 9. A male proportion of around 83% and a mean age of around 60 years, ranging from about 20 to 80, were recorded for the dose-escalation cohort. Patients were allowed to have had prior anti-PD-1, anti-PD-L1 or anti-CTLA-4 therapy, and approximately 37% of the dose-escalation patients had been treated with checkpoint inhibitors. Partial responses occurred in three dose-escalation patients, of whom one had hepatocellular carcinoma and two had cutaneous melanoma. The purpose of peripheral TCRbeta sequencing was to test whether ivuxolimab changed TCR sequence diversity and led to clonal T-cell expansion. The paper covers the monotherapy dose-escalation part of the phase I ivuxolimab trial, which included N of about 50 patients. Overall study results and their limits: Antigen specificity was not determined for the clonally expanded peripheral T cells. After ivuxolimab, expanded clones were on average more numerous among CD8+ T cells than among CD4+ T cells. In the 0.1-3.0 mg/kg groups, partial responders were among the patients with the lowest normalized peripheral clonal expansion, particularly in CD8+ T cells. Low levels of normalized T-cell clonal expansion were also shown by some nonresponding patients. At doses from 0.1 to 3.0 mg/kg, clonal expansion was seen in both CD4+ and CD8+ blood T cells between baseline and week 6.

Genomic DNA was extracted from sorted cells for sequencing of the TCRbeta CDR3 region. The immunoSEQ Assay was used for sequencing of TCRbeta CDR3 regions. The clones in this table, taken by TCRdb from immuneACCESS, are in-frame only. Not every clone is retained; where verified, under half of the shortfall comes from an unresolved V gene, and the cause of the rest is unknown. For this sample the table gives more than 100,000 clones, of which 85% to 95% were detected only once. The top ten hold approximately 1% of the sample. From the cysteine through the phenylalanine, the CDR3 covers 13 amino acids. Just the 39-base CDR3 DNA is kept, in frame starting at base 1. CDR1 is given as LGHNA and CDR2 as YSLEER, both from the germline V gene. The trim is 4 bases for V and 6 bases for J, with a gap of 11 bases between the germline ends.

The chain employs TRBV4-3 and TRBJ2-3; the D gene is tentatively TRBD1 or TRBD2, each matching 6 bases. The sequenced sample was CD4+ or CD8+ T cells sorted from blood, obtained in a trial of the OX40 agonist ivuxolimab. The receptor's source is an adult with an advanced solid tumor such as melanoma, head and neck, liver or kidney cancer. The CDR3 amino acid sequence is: CASSRGGGDTQYF. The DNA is TGCGCCAGCAGCCGAGGAGGGGGGGATACGCAGTATTTT.